These 32 T cell receptor beta chains came from one sample sequenced in a study of CD8 T cells in ankylosing spondylitis. General study points: Ankylosing spondylitis blood seemed to carry a telltale TCR beta motif made of roughly 8 highly homologous variants.

No antigen has been assigned to these receptors. MiXCR, applied by TCRdb to the 5' RACE reads, yields one record per CDR3 protein. The data hold under 850,000 distinct CDR3 sequences, with roughly 19% observed a single time. Sequencing input: blood, either unsorted or a sorted T cell fraction (not recorded which). All receptors come from a male donor with ankylosing spondylitis.

The rearrangement links TRBV18 to TRBJ2-1; 7 nucleotides align to TRBD2. This CDR3 is built from 13 residues. V lost 4 bases, J lost 9 bases, and 6 bases stayed unmatched. In germline, CDR1 is KGHSH, CDR2 LQKENI. The chain's CDR3 is CASSLGLDTEQFF. In DNA, the CDR3 is TGTGCCAGCTCACTCGGACTAGACACTGAGCAGTTCTTC. Supplemented by reference TRBV18 and TRBJ2-1, the full variable domain reads NAGVMQNPRHLVRRRGQEARLRCSPMKGHSHVYWYRQLPEEGLKFMVYLQKENIIDESGMPKERFSAEFPKEGPSILRIQQVVRGDSAAYFCASSLGLDTEQFFGPGTRLTVL.

The CDR3 is CSVEFLAGGGYNEQFF. The CDR3, as DNA: TGCAGCGTTGAGTTCCTAGCGGGAGGAGGGTACAATGAGCAGTTCTTC. V gene TRBV29-1 combines with J gene TRBJ2-1, with 11 bases matching TRBD2. Germline-derived CDR1 and CDR2 are SQVTM and ANQGSEA. V was pared by 3 bases and J by 4 bases, with 8 bases of the junction left unmatched. The CDR3 runs 16 residues.

This clonotype was picked up many times. The gene calls are TRBV4-2 and TRBJ2-3; no definite D call. Germline CDR1 reads LGHNA; CDR2 reads YNFKEQ. This CDR3 region has 15 residues. Trimming cost V 1 base and J 2 bases, with 10 bases left between them. In nucleotides, the CDR3 is TGTGCCAGCAGCCAAGCCGGAACCCACACAGATACGCAGTATTTT. This sequence encodes CASSQAGTHTDTQYF.

This chain connects TRBV20-1 to TRBJ2-7; tentative D call: TRBD2 (6 bases). V gave up 0 bases and J gave up 7 bases, with 19 bases separating them. The germline CDR1 and CDR2 sequences are DFQATT and SNEGSKA (reference sequence). CDR3 length equals 15 residues. The CDR3 region is CSARDALSGGGEQYF. The CDR3 DNA is TGCAGTGCTAGAGATGCCCTTAGCGGTGGGGGGGAGCAGTACTTC.

This clonotype was seen more than once but under ten times. The chain combines TRBV24-1 with TRBJ2-1; 7 nucleotides align to TRBD2. Germline CDR1 KGHDR, CDR2 SFDVKD. This CDR3 region has 14 residues. Trimming cost V 3 bases and J 8 bases; bases outside gene matches: 6. DNA for the CDR3: TGTGCCACCAGTGATCCGGGACTAACTGATGAGCAGTTCTTC. Protein product: CATSDPGLTDEQFF.

This sequence joins TRBV2 and TRBJ2-5, with D perhaps matching TRBD2 (5 bases). V was shortened by 6 bases and J by 2 bases, with 7 bases between the two germline ends. The CDR3 is made up of 12 amino acids. Germline V gene sequence: CDR1 SNHLY, CDR2 FYNNEI. CDR3 residues: CASRDWQETQYF. CDR3 sequence (DNA): TGTGCCAGCAGGGACTGGCAAGAGACCCAGTACTTC.

V and J are TRBV20-1 and TRBJ2-1; 10 bases map to TRBD2. The CDR3 has 16 residues. Losses at the gene ends were 2 bases for V and 2 bases for J; bases not matched to a gene: 6. Germline assignment: CDR1 DFQATT and CDR2 SNEGSKA (reference sequence). CDR3 loop: CSARTRLAGTYNEQFF. Here the CDR3 DNA reads TGCAGTGCTAGAACCCGACTAGCGGGCACCTACAATGAGCAGTTCTTC.

In this sample, this clonotype turned up many times. The chain recombines TRBV7-3 with TRBJ1-4; TRBD1 matches 9 bases. The V gene's germline CDR1 is SGHTA and CDR2 FQGTGA. This CDR3 is 13 amino acids long. The ends lost 5 bases at V and 7 bases at J; junction bases unmatched: 2. The CDR3 DNA reads TGTGCCAGCAGCAAGGACAGGGGTGAAAAACTGTTTTTT. Translating it yields CASSKDRGEKLFF. Full variable domain (remainder filled in from reference TRBV7-3 and TRBJ1-4): GAGVSQTPSNKVTEKGKYVELRCDPISGHTALYWYRQSLGQGPEFLIYFQGTGAADDSGLPNDRFFAVRPEGSVSTLKIQRTERGDSAVYLCASSKDRGEKLFFGSGTQLSVL.

This clonotype was recorded many times. The rearrangement joins TRBV9 to TRBJ1-5; D remains unclear. Germline loops: CDR1 SGDLS, CDR2 YYNGEE. The CDR3 is 15 amino acids. V was trimmed by 2 bases and J by 1 base, leaving 10 bases between them. Written as DNA, the CDR3 is TGTGCCAGCAGCGTGGAGGGAAGCAGCAATCAGCCCCAGCATTTT. Protein product: CASSVEGSSNQPQHF.

This clonotype was counted only a few times. The V and J genes are TRBV9 and TRBJ2-7; 8 nucleotides line up with TRBD2. There are 14 residues in the CDR3. V dropped 3 bases and J dropped 3; count of bases not matched to a gene: 5. Germline CDR1 SGDLS, CDR2 YYNGEE. The CDR3 DNA reads as TGTGCCAGCAGCGAAAGCGGGAGTGGCTACGAGCAGTACTTC. It yields the protein CASSESGSGYEQYF. The whole variable domain, filled in from reference TRBV9 and TRBJ2-7, reads DSGVTQTPKHLITATGQRVTLRCSPRSGDLSVYWYQQSLDQGLQFLIQYYNGEERAKGNILERFSAQQFPDLHSELNLSSLELGDSALYFCASSESGSGYEQYFGPGTRLTVT.

This clonotype appeared a few times. This CDR3 is CASSYQAEAETQYF. The CDR3 coding sequence is TGTGCCAGCAGTTACCAAGCGGAGGCAGAGACCCAGTACTTC. This chain joins TRBV6-2 or TRBV6-3 and TRBJ2-5; possible D gene TRBD2, 5 bases. Deletions cut 2 bases from V and 4 bases from J, with 11 bases between. The CDR3 has 14 amino acids. Looked up from germline, CDR1 is MNHEY and CDR2 is SVGEGT.

This clonotype came up a few times. V is TRBV20-1 and J is TRBJ1-2, with 10 bases fitting TRBD1. Germline assignment: CDR1 DFQATT and CDR2 SNEGSKA (reference sequence). CDR3 length: 17 residues. CDR3 in amino acids: CSPTAGQGFLGSYGYTF. The CDR3 DNA follows: TGCAGCCCGACTGCGGGACAGGGGTTCCTCGGGAGCTATGGCTACACCTTC.

The gene calls are TRBV28 and TRBJ1-2, with D perhaps matching TRBD1 (5 bases). The CDR3 contains 15 residues. Germline lookup yields CDR1 MDHEN and CDR2 SYDVKM. Deletions cut 4 bases from V and 0 bases from J, with 12 bases between. CDR3 nucleotide sequence: TGTGCCAGCAGTTGGGACGGGGTAGCTAACTATGGCTACACCTTC. Amino acids: CASSWDGVANYGYTF.

This clonotype showed up many times. This sequence joins TRBV2 and TRBJ2-1, with TRBD2 as a possible D gene (5 bases). The CDR3 loop spans 14 amino acids. V was trimmed by 9 bases and J by 4 bases, leaving 16 bases between them. The germline V gene has CDR1 SNHLY and CDR2 FYNNEI. The CDR3 is CASLASKAYNEQFF. CDR3 DNA sequence: TGTGCCAGTCTAGCTAGCAAGGCTTACAATGAGCAGTTCTTC.

The V call is TRBV28, the J call TRBJ2-4, with D possibly matching TRBD1 (5 bases). V was clipped by 0 bases and J by 4 bases, with 7 bases between them. The CDR3 is 14 amino acids. The germline CDR1 and CDR2 sequences are MDHEN and SYDVKM. This CDR3 reads CASSLWRQKNIQYF. Written as DNA, the CDR3 is TGTGCCAGCAGTTTATGGCGACAGAAAAACATTCAGTACTTC.

This clonotype has only a few counts. This chain joins TRBV9 and TRBJ2-7, with D perhaps TRBD2 (6 bases). Trimming removed 6 bases at V and 4 bases at J, with 17 bases between. The CDR3 contains 14 residues. The germline V gene has CDR1 SGDLS and CDR2 YYNGEE. CDR3 amino acids: CASTKGTGEYEQYF. CDR3 DNA: TGTGCCAGCACCAAGGGGACTGGAGAGTACGAGCAGTACTTC.

V gene TRBV7-2 combines with J gene TRBJ2-5, with 10 bases lining up with TRBD2. The CDR3 consists of 15 residues. CDR1 and CDR2 from the germline V gene are SGHTA and FQGNSA. With 4 bases clipped from V and 2 bases from J, the junction kept 4 bases outside the gene matches. The CDR3 here is CASSWGLALQETQYF. CDR3 nucleotide sequence: TGTGCCAGCAGCTGGGGACTAGCGCTTCAAGAGACCCAGTACTTC.

The table lists this clonotype with a few counts. This sequence joins TRBV6-1 and TRBJ2-7, with TRBD1 as a possible D gene (7 bases). V was shortened by 9 bases and J by 6 bases, with 18 bases between the two germline ends. There are 13 residues in the CDR3. Germline CDR1 is MNHNS and CDR2 is SASEGT. CDR3 coding DNA: TGTGCCAGTATTAACAGGGGAGGCGGCGAGCAGTACTTC. It is translated as CASINRGGGEQYF.

The sample holds many counts of this clonotype. Here the CDR3 reads CASSLEVAGATEAFF. The CDR3 coding sequence is TGTGCCAGCAGCTTAGAGGTCGCAGGGGCGACTGAAGCTTTCTTT. The chain joins TRBV7-8 to TRBJ1-1; D may be TRBD1 (6 bases). In germline, CDR1 is SGHVS, CDR2 FQNEAQ. V lost 1 base and J 5 bases, leaving 14 bases between the germline ends. This CDR3 contains 15 residues.

The chain combines TRBV27 with TRBJ1-2, with a possible D match to TRBD1 (5 bases). The V gene lost 6 bases and the J gene lost 5 bases, with 16 bases spanning the gap. Germline CDR1 and CDR2: MNHEY and SMNVEV (reference sequence). CDR3 length: 14 amino acids. The CDR3 DNA sequence: TGTGCCAGCAGCCCCAACGGGGAGGGGTATGGCTACACCTTC. Amino acids: CASSPNGEGYGYTF.

The chain has TRBV7-9 and TRBJ1-2; D not resolved. Germline-derived CDR1 and CDR2 are SEHNR and FQNEAQ (reference sequence). V was trimmed by 0 bases and J by 4 bases, leaving 9 bases between them. This CDR3 comprises 14 residues. In DNA, the CDR3 is TGTGCCAGCAGCTTAGCGGGGAGGGCCTATGGCTACACCTTC. Translated, it gives CASSLAGRAYGYTF.

This chain joins TRBV7-3 and TRBJ2-7; D remains unclear. This CDR3 comprises 17 residues. Germline V gene data show CDR1 as SGHTA and CDR2 as FQGTGA. V gave up 1 base and J gave up 2 bases, with 18 bases separating them. The CDR3 loop is CASSLMFAPPPTYEQYF. In DNA, the CDR3 is TGTGCCAGCAGCTTAATGTTTGCACCCCCGCCGACCTACGAGCAGTACTTC.

The CDR3 region is CASSRGTGVNTEAFF. The CDR3 nucleotides read TGTGCCAGCAGCCGTGGGACAGGGGTGAACACTGAAGCTTTCTTT. The chain links TRBV3-1 to TRBJ1-1; TRBD1 matches 10 bases. The CDR3 is 15 residues long. CDR1 is LGHDT and CDR2 is YNNKEL in the germline V gene (reference sequence). Trimming removed 4 bases from V and 0 bases from J; junction bases left unmatched: 2.

Only a few counts were recorded for this clonotype. V and J are TRBV12-3 or TRBV12-4 and TRBJ1-2; D gene uncertain. V dropped 4 bases and J dropped 7 bases, with 13 bases sitting between them. This CDR3 contains 13 residues. The CDR3 sequence is CASSWSATFGYTF. DNA for the CDR3: TGTGCCAGCAGTTGGTCAGCTACCTTTGGCTACACCTTC.

The rearrangement joins TRBV12-3 or TRBV12-4 to TRBJ2-2, with 8 bases fitting TRBD1. The CDR3 loop spans 16 amino acids. Unmatched junction bases numbered 12, after V lost 6 bases and J lost 6 bases. CDR3 DNA: TGTGCCAGCAGCCCACGAACCAGGGGGCTCGCCGGGGAGCTGTTTTTT. Translating gives CASSPRTRGLAGELFF.

This clonotype has only a few counts. The V gene is TRBV5-1, the J gene TRBJ2-1, with 8 bases that match TRBD1. Germline V lookup: CDR1 SGHRS, CDR2 YFSETQ. The CDR3 is 17 amino acids. J gave up 5 bases and V 2 bases, and 12 bases lay outside the gene matches. DNA of the CDR3: TGCGCCAGCAGCTTCGGACAGGGAGTAGCGCTAGACAATGAGCAGTTCTTC. Protein sequence: CASSFGQGVALDNEQFF.

A single count supports this clonotype. V and J are TRBV5-1 and TRBJ2-3; 16 positions agree with TRBD2. Trimming took 4 bases from V and 5 from J; bases not matched to a gene: 7. The CDR3 runs 17 residues. CDR1 SGHRS and CDR2 YFSETQ come from the germline V gene. DNA of the CDR3: TGCGCCAGCAGCCCCGGGACTAGCGGGAGGGCGAGAGATACGCAGTATTTT. This codes for CASSPGTSGRARDTQYF.

The chain joins TRBV20-1 to TRBJ2-6; D gene uncertain. Germline CDR1 DFQATT, CDR2 SNEGSKA (reference sequence). Trimming left V 6 bases short and J 0 bases short, with 6 bases between. The CDR3 has 13 residues. CDR3 protein: CSAGVSGANVLTF. CDR3 DNA: TGCAGTGCCGGAGTCTCTGGGGCCAACGTCCTGACTTTC.

V usage is TRBV5-4 and J usage is TRBJ2-1; 11 bases are a match to TRBD2. Trimming removed 9 bases from V and 4 bases from J; junction bases left unmatched: 15. Germline CDR1 is SGHNT and CDR2 is YYREEE (reference sequence). The CDR3 length is 17 residues. The CDR3 loop reads CANREASGRRLYNEQFF. The CDR3 region has the DNA TGTGCCAACAGGGAAGCTAGCGGGAGGCGACTTTACAATGAGCAGTTCTTC.

This clonotype appeared a few times. This rearrangement joins TRBV12-3 or TRBV12-4 to TRBJ1-2; 8 nucleotides align to TRBD1. The V and J ends lost 5 bases and 6 bases, in that order; junction bases with no gene match: 11. The CDR3 spans 15 residues. The DNA of the CDR3 is TGTGCCAGCAGTCCCCGACAGGGGACGGCCAATGGCTACACCTTC. Translated: CASSPRQGTANGYTF.

This CDR3 is CASSTTGTLSYEQYF. The CDR3 DNA is TGCGCCAGCAGCACCACCGGGACACTCTCCTACGAGCAGTACTTC. This chain connects TRBV5-1 to TRBJ2-7, with D maybe TRBD1 (6 bases). Germline V CDR1 and CDR2: SGHRS, YFSETQ. This CDR3 has 15 amino acids. V lost 4 bases and J 0 bases, leaving 14 bases between the germline ends.

For the CDR3, the DNA is TGTGCCAGCACCTCCACGGCGGGGGCCAACGTCCTGACTTTC. Translation: CASTSTAGANVLTF. The V gene is TRBV12-3 or TRBV12-4, the J gene TRBJ2-6, with unresolved D. CDR3 length equals 14 residues. Trimming took off 7 bases at V and 4 bases at J, with 11 bases between the two ends.